A selection of T cell receptor beta chains follows, all from one sample in a study of blood T cell repertoires in COVID-19. Using immunoSEQ multiplex PCR, the repertoire was profiled, and TCRdb retains in-frame clones only, with some absent. The sample has fewer than 250,000 clones, less than 90% seen once. Sequencing input: PBMCs or T cells enriched from blood (not recorded which). Source of these receptors: a woman aged 40 to 50 who had recovered from COVID-19. Each CDR3 is given with its conserved first and last residue. A D gene is named only where the DNA matches it firmly. The size of a clone is reported for some rows only, either as once, few or many, or as a class for expanded clones.

D gene	clone size	V gene	J gene	CDR3 protein	CDR3 DNA
-	-	TRBV5-4	TRBJ2-1	CASNPSGTSYNEQFF	TGTGCCAGCAACCCCAGCGGTACCTCCTACAATGAGCAGTTCTTC
TRBD1	-	TRBV30	TRBJ1-2	CAWGDRGDGWNGYTF	TGTGCCTGGGGGGACAGGGGGGATGGATGGAATGGCTACACCTTC
-	-	TRBV5-8	TRBJ2-7	CASSHLQENSYEQYF	TGTGCCAGCAGCCATTTACAGGAGAACTCCTACGAGCAGTACTTC
TRBD2	few	TRBV5-1	TRBJ2-1	CASSMTSGRNEQFF	TGCGCCAGCAGCATGACTAGCGGGAGAAATGAGCAGTTCTTC
TRBD1	-	TRBV24-1	TRBJ2-3	CATRGQGTVPSWYF	TGTGCCACCAGAGGACAGGGGACGGTCCCAAGTTGGTATTTT
TRBD2	-	TRBV9	TRBJ2-1	CASSVLAGGGGEQFF	TGTGCCAGCAGCGTTCTAGCGGGAGGTGGGGGTGAGCAGTTCTTC
TRBD2	-	TRBV5-4	TRBJ2-2	CASSFGGGFTGELFF	TGTGCCAGCAGCTTTGGGGGAGGGTTTACCGGGGAGCTGTTTTTT
TRBD2	-	TRBV4-3	TRBJ2-5	CASSRRLAGESTQYF	TGCGCCAGCAGCAGACGACTAGCGGGAGAATCGACCCAGTACTTC
-	-	TRBV2	TRBJ1-1	CASSVFSRQEAFF	TGTGCCAGCAGTGTATTCTCCCGACAGGAAGCTTTCTTT
-	-	TRBV5-8	TRBJ1-5	CAGGPWGLRNQPQHF	TGTGCCGGTGGGCCCTGGGGACTGAGAAATCAGCCCCAGCATTTT
TRBD1	-	TRBV6-5	TRBJ2-3	CASSLGQSSTDTQYF	TGTGCCAGCAGCCTGGGACAGTCTAGCACAGATACGCAGTATTTT
-	-	TRBV7-8	TRBJ2-1	CASSLEPRGLSEFF	TGTGCCAGCAGCTTAGAGCCTAGGGGTTTGAGTGAGTTCTTC
-	once	TRBV7-9	TRBJ1-4	CASSLLGGRDEKLFF	TGTGCCAGCAGCTTATTGGGGGGTCGGGATGAAAAACTGTTTTTT
TRBD1	-	TRBV19	TRBJ1-3	CASSPTTTGVPGNTIYF	TGTGCCAGTAGTCCAACGACAACAGGGGTTCCTGGAAACACCATATATTTT
-	-	TRBV11-2	TRBJ1-1	CASSLGHGVTEAFF	TGTGCCAGCAGCTTAGGGCACGGGGTCACTGAAGCTTTCTTT
-	-	TRBV5-1	TRBJ1-1	CASSSGLGGLAEAFF	TGCGCCAGCAGCTCGGGGTTGGGGGGGCTGGCTGAAGCTTTCTTT
TRBD1	once	TRBV2	TRBJ1-2	CASMGYRDSRLSGYGYTF	TGTGCCAGCATGGGGTACCGGGACAGCCGGCTCTCAGGTTATGGCTACACCTTC
TRBD2	-	TRBV10-2	TRBJ2-3	CASRLAGERDTQYF	TGCGCCAGCAGACTAGCGGGAGAGAGGGATACGCAGTATTTT
TRBD1	-	TRBV19	TRBJ1-6	CASREPGQGRNSPLHF	TGTGCCAGCAGGGAGCCGGGACAGGGGAGAAATTCACCCCTCCACTTT
TRBD1	-	TRBV2	TRBJ1-5	CAIGRDRGHQPQHF	TGTGCCATTGGCCGGGACAGGGGTCATCAGCCCCAGCATTTT
TRBD1	-	TRBV19	TRBJ1-5	CASSSQGRSGPQHF	TGTGCCAGTAGTTCACAGGGGCGCTCGGGGCCCCAGCATTTT
-	-	TRBV27	TRBJ1-1	CASSLSPGVKENTEAFF	TGTGCCAGCAGTTTATCCCCAGGGGTCAAGGAGAACACTGAAGCTTTCTTT
TRBD2	-	TRBV5-1	TRBJ2-1	CASSLAAGPYNEQFF	TGCGCCAGCAGCTTGGCAGCGGGACCTTACAATGAGCAGTTCTTC
-	-	TRBV7-7	TRBJ2-1	CASSLGVSSYNEQFF	TGTGCCAGCAGCCTTGGTGTTAGCTCCTACAATGAGCAGTTCTTC
TRBD1	-	TRBV30	TRBJ1-2	CAWDRGIGYTF	TGTGCCTGGGACAGGGGGATCGGCTACACCTTC
TRBD1	few	TRBV27	TRBJ1-6	CASSGTASSYNSPLHF	TGTGCCAGCAGTGGGACAGCGAGCTCCTATAATTCACCCCTCCACTTT